Listed below are T cell receptor beta chains from one sample, sequenced in a study of blood T cell repertoires in COVID-19. Generated by immunoSEQ multiplex PCR, the TCRdb table keeps only in-frame clones and is missing some. The table has around 110,000 clones, about nine tenths seen once. Sequencing input: peripheral blood. These TCRs come from a human donor with active COVID-19. The donor label of this sample is uncertain. CDR3s include the opening cysteine and the closing phenylalanine or tryptophan. The D gene is left open where the match is weak. Clone size is stated in some rows and not others, as once, few, many or a class when expanded.

CDR3 DNA: TGTGCCAGCAGTTACTCGTTCTCGGCGGGAGATACGCAGTATTTT
CDR3 protein: CASSYSFSAGDTQYF
clone size: -
V gene: TRBV6-2/TRBV6-3
J gene: TRBJ2-3
D gene: -
CDR3 length: 15

CDR3 DNA: TGTGCCAGCTCACCGGCGGCAGGGCTAGAGGACACTGAAGCTTTCTTT
CDR3 protein: CASSPAAGLEDTEAFF
clone size: -
V gene: TRBV18
J gene: TRBJ1-1
D gene: -
CDR3 length: 16

CDR3 DNA: TGTGCCAGCAGCGCCCCCGGGGGGAGTAATTCACCCCTCCACTTT
CDR3 protein: CASSAPGGSNSPLHF
clone size: -
V gene: TRBV7-9
J gene: TRBJ1-6
D gene: -
CDR3 length: 15

CDR3 DNA: TGTGCCAGCAGTTACAGGGGGCCTCTAAATGAAGCTTTCTTT
CDR3 protein: CASSYRGPLNEAFF
clone size: -
V gene: TRBV6-5
J gene: TRBJ1-1
D gene: TRBD1
CDR3 length: 14

CDR3 DNA: TGCGCCAGCAGCTACCCCAGGGGGCAGCTGATGAACACTGAAGCTTTCTTT
CDR3 protein: CASSYPRGQLMNTEAFF
clone size: -
V gene: TRBV5-1
J gene: TRBJ1-1
D gene: TRBD1
CDR3 length: 17

CDR3 DNA: TGTGCCAGCAGTTATGGCGGAGGAGGCTCTGGGGCCAACGTCCTGACTTTC
CDR3 protein: CASSYGGGGSGANVLTF
clone size: -
V gene: TRBV27
J gene: TRBJ2-6
D gene: -
CDR3 length: 17

CDR3 DNA: TGTGCCAGCAGCGTCGGGGTTGTGGATGAAAAACTGTTTTTT
CDR3 protein: CASSVGVVDEKLFF
clone size: once
V gene: TRBV9
J gene: TRBJ1-4
D gene: -
CDR3 length: 14

CDR3 DNA: TGTGCCACCGGGGAGGGGGGGGCCTACAATGAGCAGTTCTTC
CDR3 protein: CATGEGGAYNEQFF
clone size: -
V gene: TRBV6-5
J gene: TRBJ2-1
D gene: -
CDR3 length: 14

CDR3 DNA: TGTGCCAGCAGCTTAGGACTAGAGGCCGGGGAGCTGTTTTTT
CDR3 protein: CASSLGLEAGELFF
clone size: once
V gene: TRBV7-2
J gene: TRBJ2-2
D gene: -
CDR3 length: 14

CDR3 DNA: TGTGCCAGCAGCGTAGCGACAGGCATGAACACTGAAGCTTTCTTT
CDR3 protein: CASSVATGMNTEAFF
clone size: -
V gene: TRBV9
J gene: TRBJ1-1
D gene: -
CDR3 length: 15

CDR3 DNA: TGTGCCAGCAGCAACAGCGGGGACTACAATGAGCAGTTCTTC
CDR3 protein: CASSNSGDYNEQFF
clone size: -
V gene: TRBV9
J gene: TRBJ2-1
D gene: TRBD2
CDR3 length: 14

CDR3 DNA: TGTGCCAGCAGTTTATGGGACAGGGTGAGCAATCAGCCCCAGCATTTT
CDR3 protein: CASSLWDRVSNQPQHF
clone size: -
V gene: TRBV28
J gene: TRBJ1-5
D gene: TRBD1
CDR3 length: 16

CDR3 DNA: TGTGCCAGCAGTGAATTGCAGGGGATGAACACTGAAGCTTTCTTT
CDR3 protein: CASSELQGMNTEAFF
clone size: -
V gene: TRBV25-1
J gene: TRBJ1-1
D gene: -
CDR3 length: 15

CDR3 DNA: TGCAGTGCTAAGGGGAATGAGCAGTTCTTC
CDR3 protein: CSAKGNEQFF
clone size: -
V gene: TRBV20-1
J gene: TRBJ2-1
D gene: -
CDR3 length: 10

CDR3 DNA: TGCGCCAGCAGTGACCACCTCGGGGGGCGAGAGACCCAGTACTTC
CDR3 protein: CASSDHLGGRETQYF
clone size: -
V gene: TRBV10-1
J gene: TRBJ2-5
D gene: -
CDR3 length: 15

CDR3 DNA: TGTGCCAGCAGCTTAGTTTTCAGTGGAAACACCATATATTTT
CDR3 protein: CASSLVFSGNTIYF
clone size: -
V gene: TRBV7-9
J gene: TRBJ1-3
D gene: -
CDR3 length: 14

CDR3 DNA: TGTGCCAGCAGCTCGAGGCCCGTGCCCGAGACCCAGTACTTC
CDR3 protein: CASSSRPVPETQYF
clone size: -
V gene: TRBV7-2
J gene: TRBJ2-5
D gene: -
CDR3 length: 14

CDR3 DNA: TGTGCCAGCAGCCCGCCAGACAGCCAGCAGTACTTC
CDR3 protein: CASSPPDSQQYF
clone size: -
V gene: TRBV11-2
J gene: TRBJ2-7
D gene: -
CDR3 length: 12

CDR3 DNA: TGTGCCAGCAGCCCGACTAGCGGGGGGACTAAAGAGACCCAGTACTTC
CDR3 protein: CASSPTSGGTKETQYF
clone size: -
V gene: TRBV6-6
J gene: TRBJ2-5
D gene: TRBD2
CDR3 length: 16

CDR3 DNA: TGCGCCAGCAGCTTTCAGGGGGAAGAGACCCAGTACTTC
CDR3 protein: CASSFQGEETQYF
clone size: -
V gene: TRBV10-1
J gene: TRBJ2-5
D gene: TRBD1
CDR3 length: 13

CDR3 DNA: TGTGCCAGCTCACCAGGGGACAGGAGAGCTCATGGCTACACCTTC
CDR3 protein: CASSPGDRRAHGYTF
clone size: -
V gene: TRBV18
J gene: TRBJ1-2
D gene: TRBD1
CDR3 length: 15

CDR3 DNA: TGCGCCAGCAGCCCGGACAGCTACAATGAGCAGTTCTTC
CDR3 protein: CASSPDSYNEQFF
clone size: -
V gene: TRBV10-1
J gene: TRBJ2-1
D gene: -
CDR3 length: 13

CDR3 DNA: TGTGCCAGCAGTCGTCCACAGGGTATCCGCGAGCAGTACTTC
CDR3 protein: CASSRPQGIREQYF
clone size: few
V gene: TRBV6-2/TRBV6-3
J gene: TRBJ2-7
D gene: -
CDR3 length: 14

CDR3 DNA: TGTGCCAGCAGTCAACCTCGGGGTCCAACTGGAAACACCATATATTTT
CDR3 protein: CASSQPRGPTGNTIYF
clone size: -
V gene: TRBV28
J gene: TRBJ1-3
D gene: -
CDR3 length: 16